The T cell receptor beta chain under discussion was sequenced for a study of T cells in Graves' hyperthyroidism and ophthalmopathy. Notes on the study in general: Blood also showed most of the thyroid clonotypes that were expanded above 0.001. A 13 V-J signature model discriminated ophthalmopathy versus stable hyperthyroidism.

V gave up 3 bases and J gave up 8 bases; unmatched junction bases: 9. Germline lookup yields CDR1 SGHRS and CDR2 YFSETQ. The CDR3 has 14 residues. This clonotype was picked up many times. The antigen remains unidentified. The investigators amplified TCR beta CDR3 regions from RNA transcripts. HTBI primers were the set used in a first-round RT-PCR of the TCR CDR3. TCRdb used MiXCR to reprocess the multiplex PCR reads, holding one entry per CDR3 protein. The sample carries about 400,000 distinct CDR3 sequences, 15% to 19% recorded once. Sequencing was carried out using blood. The chain has TRBV5-1 and TRBJ1-2; 8 nucleotides align to TRBD1. The TCR originated in a woman in her late teens or twenties with Graves' hyperthyroidism that later progressed to Graves' ophthalmopathy. CDR3 protein: CASSYGQGDGGYTF. The CDR3 DNA reads as TGCGCCAGCAGCTACGGACAGGGTGACGGCGGCTACACCTTC.